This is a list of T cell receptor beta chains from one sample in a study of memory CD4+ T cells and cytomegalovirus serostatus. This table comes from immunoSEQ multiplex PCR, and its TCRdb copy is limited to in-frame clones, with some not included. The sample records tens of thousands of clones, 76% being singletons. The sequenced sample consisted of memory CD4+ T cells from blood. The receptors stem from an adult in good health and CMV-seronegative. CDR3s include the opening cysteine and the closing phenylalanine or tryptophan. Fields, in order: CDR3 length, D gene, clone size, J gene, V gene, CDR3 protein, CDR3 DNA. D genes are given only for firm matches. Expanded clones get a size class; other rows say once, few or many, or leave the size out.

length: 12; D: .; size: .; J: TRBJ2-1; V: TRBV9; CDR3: CASSVVNGEQFF; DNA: TGTGCCAGCAGCGTAGTTAATGGTGAGCAGTTCTTC
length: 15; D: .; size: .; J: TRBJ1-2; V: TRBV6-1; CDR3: CASTIGPFTAYGYTF; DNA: TGTGCCAGCACTATCGGCCCCTTCACCGCCTATGGCTACACCTTC
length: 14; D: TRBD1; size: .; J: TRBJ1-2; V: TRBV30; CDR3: CAWGRDRGRYGYTF; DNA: TGTGCCTGGGGAAGGGACAGGGGACGCTATGGCTACACCTTC
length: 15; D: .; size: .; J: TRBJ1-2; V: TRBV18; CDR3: CASSPETGSNYGYTF; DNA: TGTGCCAGCTCACCTGAGACAGGTTCTAACTATGGCTACACCTTC
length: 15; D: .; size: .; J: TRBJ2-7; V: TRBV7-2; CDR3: CASSLDAGLYYEQYF; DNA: TGTGCCAGCAGCTTAGACGCGGGACTGTACTACGAGCAGTACTTC
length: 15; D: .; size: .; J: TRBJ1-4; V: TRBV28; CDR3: CASRTPGRANEKLFF; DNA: TGTGCCAGCAGAACTCCAGGGAGGGCTAATGAAAAACTGTTTTTT
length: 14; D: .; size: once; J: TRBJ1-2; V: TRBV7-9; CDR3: CASSLDFRGIGYTF; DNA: TGTGCCAGCAGCTTAGATTTTCGGGGCATAGGCTACACCTTC
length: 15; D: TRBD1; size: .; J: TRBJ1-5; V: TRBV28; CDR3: CASRSAGTANQPQHF; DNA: TGTGCCAGCAGGTCAGCCGGGACAGCTAATCAGCCCCAGCATTTT
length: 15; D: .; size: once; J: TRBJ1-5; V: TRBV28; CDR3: CASSPAGRWDQPQHF; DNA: TGTGCCAGCAGTCCAGCAGGGAGGTGGGATCAGCCCCAGCATTTT
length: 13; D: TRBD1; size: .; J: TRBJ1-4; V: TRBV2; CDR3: CAKGTEEGEKLFF; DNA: TGTGCCAAAGGGACAGAAGAAGGGGAAAAACTGTTTTTT
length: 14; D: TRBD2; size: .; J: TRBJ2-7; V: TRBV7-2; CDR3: CASSLAGGRDEQYF; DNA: TGTGCCAGCAGCTTAGCGGGAGGGCGGGACGAGCAGTACTTC
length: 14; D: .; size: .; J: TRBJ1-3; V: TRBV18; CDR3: CASSPRGGGNTIYF; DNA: TGTGCCAGCTCACCAAGGGGTGGTGGAAACACCATATATTTT
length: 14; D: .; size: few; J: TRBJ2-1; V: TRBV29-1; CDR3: CSLGPHSVFNEQFF; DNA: TGCAGCCTAGGACCGCATAGTGTGTTCAATGAGCAGTTCTTC
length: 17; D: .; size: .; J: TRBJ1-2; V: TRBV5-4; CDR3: CASSLWTKASGDYGYTF; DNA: TGTGCCAGCAGCCTGTGGACCAAAGCCTCGGGAGACTATGGCTACACCTTC
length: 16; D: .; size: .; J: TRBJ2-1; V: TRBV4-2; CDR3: CASSQVGPNSYNEQFF; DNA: TGTGCCAGCAGCCAAGTGGGGCCTAACTCCTACAATGAGCAGTTCTTC
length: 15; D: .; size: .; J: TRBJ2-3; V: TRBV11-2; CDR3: CASSLDGGITDTQYF; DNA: TGTGCCAGCAGCTTAGATGGGGGTATTACAGATACGCAGTATTTT
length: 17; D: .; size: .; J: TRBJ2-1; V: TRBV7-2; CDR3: CASSLDLRQLTYNEQFF; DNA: TGTGCCAGCAGCTTAGATTTGAGACAGCTGACCTACAATGAGCAGTTCTTC
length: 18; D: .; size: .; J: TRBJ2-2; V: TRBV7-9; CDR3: CASSSGRGHHTNTGELFF; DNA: TGTGCCAGCAGCTCCGGCAGAGGGCACCATACTAACACCGGGGAGCTGTTTTTT
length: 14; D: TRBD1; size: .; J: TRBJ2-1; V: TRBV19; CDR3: CASTRDRGYNEQFF; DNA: TGTGCCAGTACCCGGGACAGGGGGTACAATGAGCAGTTCTTC
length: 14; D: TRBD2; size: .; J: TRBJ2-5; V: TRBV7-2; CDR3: CASSFQRGQETQYF; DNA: TGTGCCAGCAGCTTCCAGCGGGGTCAAGAGACCCAGTACTTC
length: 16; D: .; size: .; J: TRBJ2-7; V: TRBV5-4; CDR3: CASSLAGSLARGEQYF; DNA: TGTGCCAGCAGCTTGGCAGGCTCGCTAGCGAGAGGCGAGCAGTACTTC
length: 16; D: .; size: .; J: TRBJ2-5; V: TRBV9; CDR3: CASSLQPTGTGETQYF; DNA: TGTGCCAGCAGCCTCCAGCCCACAGGTACCGGAGAGACCCAGTACTTC
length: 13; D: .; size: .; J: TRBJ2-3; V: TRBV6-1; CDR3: CASSVASENTQYF; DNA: TGTGCCAGCAGTGTAGCATCCGAGAATACGCAGTATTTT
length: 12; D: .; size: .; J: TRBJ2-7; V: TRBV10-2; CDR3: CASSLNRAEQYF; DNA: TGCGCCAGCAGTCTAAACAGGGCCGAGCAGTACTTC
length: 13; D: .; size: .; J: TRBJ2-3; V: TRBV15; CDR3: CATSRDRQRSQYF; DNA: TGTGCCACCAGCAGAGATCGGCAGAGATCGCAGTATTTT
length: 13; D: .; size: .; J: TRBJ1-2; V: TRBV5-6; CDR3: CASSAGRVGGYTF; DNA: TGTGCCAGCAGCGCAGGGAGGGTAGGAGGCTACACCTTC
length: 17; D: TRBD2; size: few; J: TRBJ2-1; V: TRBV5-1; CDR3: CASSLQTSGSTYNEQFF; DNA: TGCGCCAGCAGCCTCCAGACTAGCGGATCCACCTACAATGAGCAGTTCTTC